Listed below are T cell receptor beta chains from one sample, sequenced in a study of blood T cells in healthy people across ages. TCRdb reprocessed the 5' RACE reads via MiXCR and lists one record per CDR3 protein. Of under 750,000 distinct CDR3 sequences listed, roughly 48% were seen once; the top ten hold around 25%. The sample comprised blood. Source of these receptors: a man older than 75 in good health. Each CDR3 is given with its conserved first and last residue. The order of the fields is clone size, D gene, J gene, V gene, CDR3 DNA, CDR3 protein. A D gene is named only where the DNA matches it firmly. Not every row has a clone size; where given, it reads once, few, many or a size class.

>few|NA|TRBJ2-3|TRBV7-3
TGTGCCAGCAGCTTAATTGGCACAGATACGCAGTATTTT
CASSLIGTDTQYF
>NA|TRBD1|TRBJ1-2|TRBV28
TGTGCCAGCAGTTGGCCGCAGGGGGCGGGCTATGGCTACACCTTC
CASSWPQGAGYGYTF
>many|NA|TRBJ2-3|TRBV29-1
TGCAGCTCGAGAGGACGTGGTACGCAGTATTTT
CSSRGRGTQYF
>NA|TRBD1|TRBJ2-1|TRBV6-5
TGTGCCAGCAGTACCCCGAGGACAGGTAGCGATGAGCAGTTCTTC
CASSTPRTGSDEQFF
>many|NA|TRBJ1-4|TRBV6-5
TGTGCCAGCAGTCCTCGACATAGGGGAAGTGAAAAACTGTTTTTT
CASSPRHRGSEKLFF
>few|TRBD2|TRBJ2-1|TRBV7-6
TGTGCCAGCAGCTGGCTAGCGGGGGACTACTACAATGAGCAGTTCTTC
CASSWLAGDYYNEQFF
>few|NA|TRBJ2-3|TRBV20-1
TGCAGTGCTTTTGACAGGATTCCTTCCACAGATACGCAGTATTTT
CSAFDRIPSTDTQYF
>NA|NA|TRBJ2-4|TRBV3-1
TGTGCCAGCAGCCATCGGACGGGAGGCCAGGGGAACATTCAGTACTTC
CASSHRTGGQGNIQYF
>NA|NA|TRBJ2-7|TRBV6-6
TGTGCCAGCAACGGGGACACCGCGTACAATGAGCAGTACTTC
CASNGDTAYNEQYF
>NA|NA|TRBJ1-5|TRBV4-1
TGCGCCAGTAGCCAATTTCAGGGCAATCAGCCCCAGCATTTT
CASSQFQGNQPQHF
>few|TRBD2|TRBJ2-7|TRBV6-2/TRBV6-3
TGTGCCAGCCTAGCGGGAAGCTACGAGCAGTACTTC
CASLAGSYEQYF
>NA|TRBD1|TRBJ1-2|TRBV7-9
TGTGCCAGCAGCCCCCGCGAGATGGAGCAGGGGGACTATGGCTACACCTTC
CASSPREMEQGDYGYTF
>NA|NA|TRBJ2-5|TRBV27
TGTGCCAGCAGTTTAAGGCAGTTCCAAGAGACCCAGTACTTC
CASSLRQFQETQYF
>few|TRBD1|TRBJ1-2|TRBV24-1
TGTGCCACCGAAGACGGACAGGGGAGAGGCTACACCTTC
CATEDGQGRGYTF
>NA|NA|TRBJ2-1|TRBV14
TGTGCCAGCAGCCACCTAAGGACAGCGGACTACAATGAGCAGTTCTTC
CASSHLRTADYNEQFF
>NA|TRBD2|TRBJ2-1|TRBV28
TGTGCCAGCAGTTTTCCCGGACTAGCCAACAGTGAGCAGTTCTTC
CASSFPGLANSEQFF
>NA|TRBD2|TRBJ2-5|TRBV29-1
TGCAGCGCCTTTAGCGGGAGGCAAACGGAGACCCAGTACTTC
CSAFSGRQTETQYF
>few|NA|TRBJ2-1|TRBV3-1
TGTGCCAGCAGCCAAGACAGGGGCCATGAGCAGTTCTTC
CASSQDRGHEQFF
>NA|NA|TRBJ2-5|TRBV11-2
TGTGCCAGCAGATTGTCAGGGGCCCCACAAGAGACTCAGTACTTC
CASRLSGAPQETQYF
>once|TRBD2|TRBJ2-7|TRBV7-2
TGTGCCAGCAGCCCGGGACTAGCGGGCTTCAAGTACGAGCAGTACTTC
CASSPGLAGFKYEQYF
>NA|TRBD1|TRBJ2-1|TRBV5-1
TGCGCCAGCAGCTTGGAGGGGGCATGGAATGAGCAGTTCTTC
CASSLEGAWNEQFF
>NA|TRBD2|TRBJ2-3|TRBV7-6
TGTGCCAGCAGCTTGTTATCCGGGACTAGAGAAGATACGCAGTATTTT
CASSLLSGTREDTQYF
>once|TRBD2|TRBJ2-4|TRBV15
TGTGCCACCAGCGCTAGCGGGACCCGCTACAATGAGCAGTACTTC
CATSASGTRYNEQYF
>NA|NA|TRBJ2-1|TRBV9
TGTGCCAGCAGCGTAGTTGGGGGGCGCGTCAATGAGCAGTTCTTC
CASSVVGGRVNEQFF
>few|TRBD2|TRBJ2-5|TRBV5-1
TGCGCCAGCAGCTTGGGCGGGAGGGCCGGAGAGACCCAGTACTTC
CASSLGGRAGETQYF
>NA|NA|TRBJ2-5|TRBV12-3/TRBV12-4
TGTGCCGGCAGTGACAGGTACCAGACCCAGTACTTC
CAGSDRYQTQYF
>NA|NA|TRBJ2-6|TRBV20-1
TGCAGTGCCCAAGGGGTTCCCGGGGCCAACGTCCTGACTTTC
CSAQGVPGANVLTF
>NA|NA|TRBJ1-4|TRBV4-1
TGCGCCAGCAGCCAAGATCTAGTCTTAGGGGATGAAAAACTGTTTTTT
CASSQDLVLGDEKLFF
>NA|NA|TRBJ2-7|TRBV10-3
TGTGCCATCAGTGAGTTGGGGACAAGGCTCGGCTACGAGCAGTACTTC
CAISELGTRLGYEQYF
>few|NA|TRBJ1-2|TRBV13
TGTGCCAGCAGCTCCCCGGGGTATGGCTACACCTTC
CASSSPGYGYTF
>NA|NA|TRBJ1-2|TRBV12-3/TRBV12-4
TGTGCCAGCAGTTTCCGGGGAATGTATGGCTACACCTTC
CASSFRGMYGYTF
>NA|TRBD2|TRBJ2-4|TRBV29-1
TGCAGCGTTGTGCTACTAGCGGGAGCTCAGTACTTC
CSVVLLAGAQYF
>NA|NA|TRBJ2-7|TRBV7-9
TGTGCCAGCAGCTTGCCGGGAGAACCCTACGAGCAGTACTTC
CASSLPGEPYEQYF
>many|NA|TRBJ2-3|TRBV6-5
TGTGCCAGCAGTTACTCACTCCGGGGGCTGGGGACAGATACGCAGTATTTT
CASSYSLRGLGTDTQYF
>NA|NA|TRBJ2-3|TRBV3-1
TGTGCCAGCAGCCAAGATTTATCGGCTATAAGAAGCACAGATACGCAGTATTTT
CASSQDLSAIRSTDTQYF
>many|NA|TRBJ2-1|TRBV9
TGTGCCAGCAGCGTAGGATTGGGGGACGATGGACGAGAGCAGTTCTTC
CASSVGLGDDGREQFF
>NA|TRBD2|TRBJ2-1|TRBV7-8
TGTGCCAGCAGCTGGACTAGCGGGAGGATAACCTACAATGAGCAGTTCTTC
CASSWTSGRITYNEQFF
>once|NA|TRBJ2-1|TRBV4-2
TGTGCCAGCAGCCAAGACTGGGGTCCATTTCGTGGAAACAATGAGCAGTTCTTC
CASSQDWGPFRGNNEQFF
>few|TRBD1|TRBJ2-5|TRBV11-1
TGTGCCAGCAGCTTCCGGACAGGGAAAGAGACCCAGTACTTC
CASSFRTGKETQYF
>NA|NA|TRBJ2-3|TRBV10-3
TGTGCCATCGGACTGGGAACAGACACAGATACGCAGTATTTT
CAIGLGTDTDTQYF
>few|TRBD2|TRBJ2-5|TRBV6-5
TGTGCCAGCAGTTACTCGAAGAGGAGGACTAGCGGTCCCCAAGGGACCCAGTACTTC
CASSYSKRRTSGPQGTQYF
>NA|NA|TRBJ2-1|TRBV20-1
TGCAGTGCTAGAGATCCAGCGAGGAACAATGAGCAGTTCTTC
CSARDPARNNEQFF
>few|TRBD1|TRBJ2-3|TRBV20-1
TGCAGCGAAGGGACAGGTCGGGCCAAGGAAAGCACAGATACGCAGTATTTT
CSEGTGRAKESTDTQYF